Each of the 18 T cell receptor beta chains below was sequenced from the same sample in a study of monozygotic twins with cystic fibrosis. Measured with immunoSEQ multiplex PCR; TCRdb has only the in-frame clones, and not every one. The sample consists of around 33,000 clones, around 82% of them appearing once. What was sequenced was blood. These TCRs come from a girl aged 2 to 10 with cystic fibrosis.

The chain has TRBV29-1 and TRBJ1-2, with D unclear. This CDR3 region has 10 residues. CDR1 and CDR2 (germline): SQVTM, ANQGSEA. The V gene lost 5 bases and the J gene lost 7 bases, with 8 bases spanning the gap. CDR3 protein: CSVSASGYTF. The CDR3 nucleotides are TGCAGCGTTTCCGCCTCTGGCTACACCTTC.

The chain employs TRBV6-5 and TRBJ1-1; D is perhaps TRBD1 (5 bases). Germline V gene data show CDR1 as MNHEY and CDR2 as SVGAGI. Trimming left V 2 bases short and J 4 bases short, with 5 bases between. The CDR3 length is 12 residues. The CDR3 loop reads CASSYGTTEAFF. CDR3 nucleotides: TGTGCCAGCAGTTACGGGACCACTGAAGCTTTCTTT.

The V call is TRBV7-2, the J call TRBJ2-6; TRBD1 might be the D (6 bases). The CDR3 sequence is 18 residues long. Trimming removed 1 base at V and 1 base at J, with 14 bases between. Germline-derived CDR1 and CDR2 are SGHTA and FQGNSA. The CDR3 region is CASSLVGTSFSGANVLTF. Here the CDR3 DNA reads TGTGCCAGCAGCTTAGTCGGGACATCATTTTCTGGGGCCAACGTCCTGACTTTC.

The V gene is TRBV5-1, the J gene TRBJ2-3, with 8 bases matching TRBD2. The CDR3 is made up of 15 amino acids. Germline values: CDR1 SGHRS, CDR2 YFSETQ. Trimming cost V 4 bases and J 5 bases; bases outside gene matches: 9. As DNA, the CDR3 is TGCGCCAGCAGCCCTGGAACTAGCGGCCAAGATACGCAGTATTTT. It specifies CASSPGTSGQDTQYF.

This chain joins TRBV7-7 and TRBJ2-5, with no clear D. Germline V gives CDR1 SSHAT, CDR2 FNYEAQ (reference sequence). The germline V and J ends were trimmed by 3 bases and 2 bases, with 7 bases remaining between them. The CDR3 spans 13 residues. The CDR3 sequence is CASSFSRQETQYF. CDR3 DNA sequence: TGTGCCAGCAGCTTTAGTAGGCAAGAGACCCAGTACTTC.

The V gene is TRBV5-1, the J gene TRBJ2-5, with 9 positions matching TRBD2. Germline values: CDR1 SGHRS, CDR2 YFSETQ. With V trimmed by 4 bases and J by 0 bases, 7 bases remained unmatched. The CDR3 has 16 residues. The CDR3 nucleotides are TGCGCCAGCAGCCCGGGTAGCGGGAGCAACCAAGAGACCCAGTACTTC. As protein: CASSPGSGSNQETQYF.

The DNA of the CDR3 is TGTGCCAGCAGCGTAGGGCAGGCGGGGGGCCTAGAGCAGTTCTTC. The encoded protein is CASSVGQAGGLEQFF. The chain links TRBV9 to TRBJ2-1, with 8 bases matching TRBD2. Germline CDR1 is SGDLS and CDR2 is YYNGEE. The junction had 9 bases not matched to a gene; V was cut back by 0 bases and J by 10 bases. The CDR3 has 15 residues.

This clone was counted only a few times. This sequence joins TRBV7-2 and TRBJ1-2; TRBD1 might be the D (5 bases). Per germline, CDR1 SGHTA and CDR2 FQGNSA. The CDR3 sequence is 12 residues long. V was clipped by 8 bases and J by 4 bases, with 11 bases between them. CDR3 sequence reads: CASGGWGYGYTF. The CDR3 DNA sequence: TGTGCCAGCGGGGGTTGGGGCTATGGCTACACCTTC.

The chain recombines TRBV7-8 with TRBJ2-7, with 7 bases that match TRBD1. This CDR3 is built from 15 residues. Germline V lookup: CDR1 SGHVS, CDR2 FQNEAQ. With V trimmed by 6 bases and J by 2 bases, 10 bases remained unmatched. The CDR3 sequence is CASSSTGQVTYEQYF. CDR3 coding DNA: TGTGCCAGCAGTTCAACTGGACAGGTCACCTACGAGCAGTACTTC.

V usage is TRBV7-8 and J usage is TRBJ2-6; no clear D. The CDR3 contains 15 residues. The germline V gene has CDR1 SGHVS and CDR2 FQNEAQ. The V end lost 5 bases, the J end lost 0 bases, and 8 bases lay between the germline ends. CDR3 residues: CASSTPHSGANVLTF. CDR3 DNA sequence: TGTGCCAGCAGCACACCCCACTCTGGGGCCAACGTCCTGACTTTC. The full variable domain, its missing parts supplied by reference TRBV7-8 and TRBJ2-6, is GAGVSQSPRYKVAKRGQDVALRCDPISGHVSLFWYQQALGQGPEFLTYFQNEAQLDKSGLPSDRFFAERPEGSVSTLKIQRTQQEDSAVYLCASSTPHSGANVLTFGAGSRLTVL.

V gene TRBV7-2 combines with J gene TRBJ2-3; D uncertain. The V and J ends lost 2 bases and 4 bases respectively, with 7 bases between them. From germline, CDR1 is SGHTA and CDR2 FQGNSA. This CDR3 region has 13 residues. As DNA, the CDR3 is TGTGCCAGCAGCTTATCAGTTGCAGATACGCAGTATTTT. Protein: CASSLSVADTQYF.

The chain combines TRBV29-1 with TRBJ2-7; TRBD1 might be the D (6 bases). V lost 7 bases to trimming and J lost 2 bases, with 12 bases between them. Looked up from germline, CDR1 is SQVTM and CDR2 is ANQGSEA. This CDR3 contains 12 residues. The CDR3 region is CSAGTPAYEQYF. The CDR3 DNA is TGCAGCGCTGGGACACCTGCCTACGAGCAGTACTTC.

The chain employs TRBV7-9 and TRBJ2-5; the D is unclear. V lost 1 base and J 2 bases, leaving 8 bases between the germline ends. The CDR3 length is 14 residues. The germline V gene encodes CDR1 SEHNR and CDR2 FQNEAQ (reference sequence). CDR3 sequence: CASSLGAEQETQYF. The CDR3 nucleotides read TGTGCCAGCAGCTTAGGGGCAGAACAAGAGACCCAGTACTTC.

Here the CDR3 reads CASTKTGTGLNQPQHF. CDR3 bases: TGCGCCAGCACAAAAACCGGGACAGGGCTCAATCAGCCCCAGCATTTT. The chain couples TRBV5-1 to TRBJ1-5, with 9 nucleotides matching TRBD1. J was trimmed by 3 bases and V by 6 bases; bases with no gene match: 10. Per germline, CDR1 SGHRS and CDR2 YFSETQ. The CDR3 is 16 residues long. Using reference TRBV5-1 and TRBJ1-5 for the parts outside the CDR3, the full variable domain is KAGVTQTPRYLIKTRGQQVTLSCSPISGHRSVSWYQQTPGQGLQFLFEYFSETQRNKGNFPGRFSGRQFSNSRSEMNVSTLELGDSALYLCASTKTGTGLNQPQHFGDGTRLSIL.

Worth noting for this clone: A read error may produce the germline difference seen at one junction end. The rearrangement uses TRBV27 and TRBJ2-5, with TRBD1 identical over 7 bases. Germline V lookup: CDR1 MNHEY, CDR2 SMNVEV (reference sequence). This CDR3 is 15 amino acids long. Here the CDR3 reads CASRLTGTWGETQYF. CDR3 nucleotides: TGTGCCAGCCGTTTGACAGGGACCTGGGGGGAGACCCAGTACTTC.

This clone was seen just once. The V call is TRBV4-2, the J call TRBJ2-2, with 8 positions matching TRBD2. Losses at the gene ends were 1 base for V and 5 bases for J; bases not matched to a gene: 9. Germline assignment: CDR1 LGHNA and CDR2 YNFKEQ. The CDR3 has 17 amino acids. CDR3 sequence: CASSQVSGLAGTGELFF. CDR3 in DNA: TGTGCCAGCAGCCAAGTCTCCGGACTAGCTGGAACCGGGGAGCTGTTTTTT.

The chain has TRBV29-1 and TRBJ2-7; D is possibly TRBD2 (6 bases). The CDR3 runs 15 residues. Germline V gene sequence: CDR1 SQVTM, CDR2 ANQGSEA. With 0 bases removed from V and 2 bases from J, the gap between germline ends came to 14 bases. The CDR3 loop reads CSVEDRRGGTYEQYF. The CDR3 DNA follows: TGCAGCGTTGAAGATAGACGGGGAGGTACCTACGAGCAGTACTTC.

V is TRBV15 and J is TRBJ2-7; D remains unclear. There are 13 residues in the CDR3. Germline CDR1 and CDR2: LNHNV and YYDKDF (reference sequence). V lost 0 bases to trimming and J lost 4 bases, with 7 bases between them. The CDR3 DNA reads as TGTGCCACCAGCAGAGATTTTGGGTACGAGCAGTACTTC. This encodes CATSRDFGYEQYF. Complete variable domain (other parts from reference TRBV15 and TRBJ2-7): DAMVIQNPRYQVTQFGKPVTLSCSQTLNHNVMYWYQQKSSQAPKLLFHYYDKDFNNEADTPDNFQSRRPNTSFCFLDIRSPGLGDTAMYLCATSRDFGYEQYFGPGTRLTVT.